This TCR beta chain was captured by sequencing in a study of memory CD4+ T cells and cytomegalovirus serostatus. Single viable CD3+CD4+CD8-CD45RO+ cells were sorted as the memory CD4+ T cells. Donors' CMV status reflects serum IgG against pp150, pp28, p38, p52. This clone was detected only a few times. Its antigen is still unknown. Produced via immunoSEQ multiplex PCR; TCRdb's table is partial and in-frame only. The sample consists of tens of thousands of clones, more than 70% of them appearing once. This CDR3 is built from 12 residues. Trimming stripped 2 bases from V and 6 bases from J, with 7 bases between. Germline lookup yields CDR1 MNHEY and CDR2 SMNVEV (reference sequence). Whole-study findings and limits: Of 150 to 200 reported CMV TCRbeta sequences, 55 to 80 were found in memory CD4+ repertoires. CMV serostatus prediction reached median AUC 0.95, or 0.91 with US-trained model.

The TCR comes from an adult in good health and CMV-seronegative. The specimen was memory CD4+ T cells from blood. J is TRBJ1-2 and V is TRBV27; possibly TRBD1 for D (5 bases). The CDR3 reads CASSLAGDGYTF. The DNA of the CDR3 is TGTGCCAGCAGTTTAGCGGGGGATGGCTACACCTTC.